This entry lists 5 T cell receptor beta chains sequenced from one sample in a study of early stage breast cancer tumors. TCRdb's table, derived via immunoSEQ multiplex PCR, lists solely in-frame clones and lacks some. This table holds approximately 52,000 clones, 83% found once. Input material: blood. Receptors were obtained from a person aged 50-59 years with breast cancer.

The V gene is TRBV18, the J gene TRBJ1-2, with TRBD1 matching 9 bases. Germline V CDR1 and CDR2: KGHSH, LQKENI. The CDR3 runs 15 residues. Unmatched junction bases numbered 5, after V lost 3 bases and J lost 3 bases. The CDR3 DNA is TGTGCCAGCTCACCTACAGGGGGCGAAGACTATGGCTACACCTTC. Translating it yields CASSPTGGEDYGYTF.

Here the CDR3 reads CASSLGTAPNSPLHF. CDR3 sequence (DNA): TGTGCCAGCAGCTTAGGGACAGCTCCCAATTCACCCCTCCACTTT. This chain joins TRBV7-6 and TRBJ1-6; TRBD1 might be the D (6 bases). This CDR3 region has 15 residues. The V end lost 1 base, the J end lost 7 bases, and 11 bases lay between the germline ends. Germline CDR1 SGHVS, CDR2 FNYEAQ.

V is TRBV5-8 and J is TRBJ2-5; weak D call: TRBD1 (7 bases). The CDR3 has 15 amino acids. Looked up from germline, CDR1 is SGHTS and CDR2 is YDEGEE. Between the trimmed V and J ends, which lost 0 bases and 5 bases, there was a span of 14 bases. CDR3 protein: CASSLGEAGGETQYF. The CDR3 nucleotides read TGTGCCAGCAGCTTGGGTGAGGCAGGGGGGGAGACCCAGTACTTC.

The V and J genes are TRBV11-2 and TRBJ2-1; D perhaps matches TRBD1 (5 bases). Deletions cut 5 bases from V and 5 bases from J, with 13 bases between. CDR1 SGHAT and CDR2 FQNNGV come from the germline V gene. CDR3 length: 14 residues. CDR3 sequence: CASSPQGIHNEQFF. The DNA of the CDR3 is TGTGCCAGCAGCCCGCAGGGAATTCACAATGAGCAGTTCTTC.

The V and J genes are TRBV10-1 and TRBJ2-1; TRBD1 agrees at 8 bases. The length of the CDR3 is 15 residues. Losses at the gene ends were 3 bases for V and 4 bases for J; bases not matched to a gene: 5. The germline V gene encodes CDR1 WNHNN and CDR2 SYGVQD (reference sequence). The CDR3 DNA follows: TGCGCCAGCAGTGATGGACAGGGCGAGTACAATGAGCAGTTCTTC. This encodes CASSDGQGEYNEQFF.